Following are 2 T cell receptor beta chains from one sample sequenced in a study of blood T cell repertoires in COVID-19 (TCRdb year 2020). The library was generated by the immunoSEQ multiplex PCR assay. In its TCRdb copy, this immuneACCESS table keeps in-frame sequences only and misses some clones. Where compared with another copy, unresolved V genes explain less than half of these, and the others have no known cause. Present in this sample are roughly 220,000 clones, around four fifths of which were seen just once. Jointly, the top ten make up 5.1% of the sample. The sequenced sample consisted of peripheral blood. The receptors stem from an older woman who had recovered from COVID-19.

The chain couples TRBV6-5 to TRBJ1-5, with TRBD1 matching over 10 bases. Per germline, CDR1 MNHEY and CDR2 SVGAGI. J lost 5 bases, V lost 7 bases, and 8 bases had no gene match. The CDR3 contains 15 residues. The CDR3 here is CASTADRGSDQPQHF. In DNA, the CDR3 is TGTGCCAGCACTGCGGACAGGGGGTCGGATCAGCCCCAGCATTTT.

This clone came up once. The V gene is TRBV4-1, the J gene TRBJ2-2; a possible D gene is TRBD2 (6 bases). With 5 bases removed from V and 4 bases from J, the gap between germline ends came to 14 bases. The germline V gene has CDR1 MGHRA and CDR2 YSYEKL. The CDR3 spans 15 residues. CDR3 sequence reads: CASSFRLAFTGELFF. DNA of the CDR3: TGCGCCAGCAGCTTCAGGCTAGCGTTCACCGGGGAGCTGTTTTTT.